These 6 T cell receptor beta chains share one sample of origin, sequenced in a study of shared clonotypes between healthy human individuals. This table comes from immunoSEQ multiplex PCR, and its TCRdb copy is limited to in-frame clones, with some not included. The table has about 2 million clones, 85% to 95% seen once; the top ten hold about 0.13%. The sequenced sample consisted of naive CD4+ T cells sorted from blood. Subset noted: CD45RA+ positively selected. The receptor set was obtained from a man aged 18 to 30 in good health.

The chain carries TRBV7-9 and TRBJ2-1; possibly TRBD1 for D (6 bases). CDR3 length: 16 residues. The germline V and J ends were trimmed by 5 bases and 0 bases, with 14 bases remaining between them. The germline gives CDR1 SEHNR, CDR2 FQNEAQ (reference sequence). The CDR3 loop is CASSKLRGSSYNEQFF. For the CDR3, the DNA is TGTGCCAGCAGCAAGTTGAGGGGGAGCTCCTACAATGAGCAGTTCTTC.

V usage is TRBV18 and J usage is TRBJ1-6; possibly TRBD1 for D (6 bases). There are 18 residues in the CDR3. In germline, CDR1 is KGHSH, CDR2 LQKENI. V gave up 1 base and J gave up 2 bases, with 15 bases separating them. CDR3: CASSPLTGARAYNSPLHF. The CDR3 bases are TGTGCCAGCTCACCACTTACGGGGGCGAGGGCCTATAATTCACCCCTCCACTTT.

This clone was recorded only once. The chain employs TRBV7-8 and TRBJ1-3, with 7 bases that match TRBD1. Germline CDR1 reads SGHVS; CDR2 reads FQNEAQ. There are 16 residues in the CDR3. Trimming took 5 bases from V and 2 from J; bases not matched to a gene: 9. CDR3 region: CASSATQGSTGNTIYF. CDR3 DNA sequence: TGTGCCAGCAGCGCGACACAGGGGTCGACTGGAAACACCATATATTTT.

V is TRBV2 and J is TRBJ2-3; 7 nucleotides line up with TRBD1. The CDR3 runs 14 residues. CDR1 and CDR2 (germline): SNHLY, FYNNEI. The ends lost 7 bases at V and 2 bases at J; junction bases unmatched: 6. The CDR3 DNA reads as TGTGCCAGCACAGGGGACAGTCACACAGATACGCAGTATTTT. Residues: CASTGDSHTDTQYF.

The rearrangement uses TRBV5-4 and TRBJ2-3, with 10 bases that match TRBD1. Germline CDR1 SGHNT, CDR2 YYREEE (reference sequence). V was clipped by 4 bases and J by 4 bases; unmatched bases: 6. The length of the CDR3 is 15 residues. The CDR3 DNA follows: TGTGCCAGCAGCCGTACCGGGACAGGGGCAGATACGCAGTATTTT. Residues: CASSRTGTGADTQYF.

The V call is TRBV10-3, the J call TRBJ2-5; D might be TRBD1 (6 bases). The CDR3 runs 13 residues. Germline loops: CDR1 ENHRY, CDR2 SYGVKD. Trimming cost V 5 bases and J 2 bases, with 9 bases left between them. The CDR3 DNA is TGTGCCATCAGTAGGGACACTCAAGAGACCCAGTACTTC. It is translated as CAISRDTQETQYF.